This entry lists 19 T cell receptor beta chains sequenced from one sample in a study of blood T cell repertoires in COVID-19. Clones were sequenced by immunoSEQ multiplex PCR, and TCRdb holds only the in-frame ones, with some missing. Among fewer than 250,000 clones, 75% to 90% were seen once, and the ten largest hold 0.87%. Sequences were obtained from PBMCs or T cells enriched from blood (not recorded which). These receptors were obtained from a man between 45 and 60 years old who had been exposed to COVID-19.

The J gene is TRBJ2-3, the V gene TRBV30, with TRBD2 identical over 8 bases. V shed 0 bases, J shed 3 bases, and the junction held 8 bases outside the gene matches. Germline CDR1 and CDR2: GTSNPN and SVGIG (reference sequence). The CDR3 is 16 residues long. The CDR3 spells CAWSVAGAVGTDTQYF. In DNA form, the CDR3 reads TGTGCCTGGAGTGTAGCGGGAGCGGTCGGGACAGATACGCAGTATTTT.

The chain couples TRBV7-3 to TRBJ2-2, with TRBD2 as a possible D gene (5 bases). The V end lost 2 bases, the J end lost 0 bases, and 7 bases lay between the germline ends. The CDR3 runs 15 residues. The germline gives CDR1 SGHTA, CDR2 FQGTGA. The CDR3 coding sequence is TGTGCCAGCAGCTTAGCGGGCGCGAACACCGGGGAGCTGTTTTTT. It codes for CASSLAGANTGELFF.

V and J are TRBV9 and TRBJ1-2; the match to TRBD1 covers 7 bases. CDR3 size: 19 residues. Trimming at V came to 4 bases and at J to 5 bases, leaving 23 bases not matched to a gene. Germline values: CDR1 SGDLS, CDR2 YYNGEE. This CDR3 reads CASSPLPGTDSPLGYGYTF. CDR3 DNA sequence: TGTGCCAGCAGCCCGCTCCCCGGGACAGACTCTCCCCTGGGATATGGCTACACCTTC.

As regards this clone: This sample includes further DNA sequences coding for the same CDR3. The rearrangement uses TRBV2 and TRBJ1-6; 7 bases line up with TRBD1. The length of the CDR3 is 13 residues. Trimming took 3 bases from V and 8 from J; bases not matched to a gene: 1. The V gene's germline CDR1 is SNHLY and CDR2 FYNNEI. CDR3 amino acids: CASSDRGDSPLHF. The CDR3 nucleotides read TGTGCCAGCAGTGACAGGGGGGATTCACCCCTCCACTTT.

The chain employs TRBV6-4 and TRBJ2-7; 10 bases are a match to TRBD2. Germline CDR1 is MRHNA and CDR2 is SNTAGT. J was trimmed by 4 bases and V by 0 bases; bases with no gene match: 3. This CDR3 spans 15 amino acids. This CDR3 reads CASSDSSGRKYEQYV. For the CDR3, the DNA is TGTGCCAGCAGTGACTCTAGCGGGAGGAAGTACGAGCAGTACGTC.

V and J are TRBV5-1 and TRBJ1-2, with D tentatively TRBD1 (5 bases). Trimming pared 4 bases from V and 3 bases from J, leaving 13 bases between. Germline values: CDR1 SGHRS, CDR2 YFSETQ. This CDR3 region has 14 residues. The CDR3 loop reads CASSLFDSDYGYTF. In DNA, the CDR3 is TGCGCCAGCAGCCTTTTCGACAGCGACTATGGCTACACCTTC.

The chain combines TRBV29-1 with TRBJ2-5; D is unresolved. Per germline, CDR1 SQVTM and CDR2 ANQGSEA. Trimming removed 3 bases from V and 0 bases from J, with 5 bases in between. This CDR3 comprises 12 residues. The CDR3 DNA sequence: TGCAGCGTTGAGGGCAACCAAGAGACCCAGTACTTC. This gives the protein CSVEGNQETQYF. Supplemented by reference TRBV29-1 and TRBJ2-5, the full variable domain reads SAVISQKPSRDICQRGTSLTIQCQVDSQVTMMFWYRQQPGQSLTLIATANQGSEATYESGFVIDKFPISRPNLTFSTLTVSNMSPEDSSIYLCSVEGNQETQYFGPGTRLLVL.

This sequence joins TRBV2 and TRBJ1-5; perhaps TRBD1 as D (5 bases). The CDR3 is made up of 14 amino acids. The germline gives CDR1 SNHLY, CDR2 FYNNEI. With 4 bases removed from V and 4 bases from J, the gap between germline ends came to 11 bases. The CDR3 region is CASSGSRVNQPQHF. The CDR3 region has the DNA TGTGCCAGCAGTGGTAGCAGGGTTAATCAGCCCCAGCATTTT.

The V call is TRBV9, the J call TRBJ1-4, with 12 nucleotides matching TRBD1. This CDR3 has 14 residues. J gave up 7 bases and V 5 bases, and 3 bases lay outside the gene matches. CDR1 and CDR2 (germline): SGDLS, YYNGEE. The CDR3: CASSPGQGAEKLFF. CDR3 nucleotide sequence: TGTGCCAGCAGTCCGGGACAGGGGGCTGAAAAACTGTTTTTT.

CDR3 amino acids: CASSLVAGPHTEAFF. The CDR3 coding sequence is TGTGCCAGCAGCTTAGTGGCAGGGCCCCACACTGAAGCTTTCTTT. The J gene is TRBJ1-1, the V gene TRBV11-2; tentatively, D is TRBD1 (5 bases). Trimming pared 1 base from V and 3 bases from J, leaving 12 bases between. Germline V CDR1 and CDR2: SGHAT, FQNNGV. The CDR3 runs 15 residues.

The gene calls are TRBV7-8 and TRBJ2-6, with 8 bases aligning to TRBD2. The CDR3 runs 16 residues. J gave up 3 bases and V 2 bases, and 3 bases lay outside the gene matches. Germline V lookup: CDR1 SGHVS, CDR2 FQNEAQ. The CDR3 DNA sequence: TGTGCCAGCAGCTTACGGGGGGGACGTGGGGCCAACGTCCTGACTTTC. Its translation is CASSLRGGRGANVLTF.

V usage is TRBV19 and J usage is TRBJ1-5, with TRBD1 matching 9 bases. The CDR3 contains 16 residues. V was pared by 3 bases and J by 7 bases, with 10 bases of the junction left unmatched. In germline, CDR1 is LNHDA, CDR2 SQIVND (reference sequence). Here the CDR3 DNA reads TGTGCCAGTAGTATCCTCCAGACAGGGGGGGAACAGCCCCAGCATTTT. Translated, it gives CASSILQTGGEQPQHF.

CDR3 sequence reads: CASSTGVTGELFF. The CDR3 coding sequence is TGTGCCAGTAGTACAGGGGTCACCGGGGAGCTGTTTTTT. The chain employs TRBV19 and TRBJ2-2; D is perhaps TRBD1 (6 bases). Germline-derived CDR1 and CDR2 are LNHDA and SQIVND (reference sequence). V gave up 4 bases and J gave up 4 bases, with 7 bases separating them. The CDR3 totals 13 residues.

This chain joins TRBV24-1 and TRBJ2-3; 12 bases are shared with TRBD2. The CDR3 runs 15 residues. CDR1 and CDR2 (germline): KGHDR, SFDVKD. The trim removed 10 bases at V and 3 bases at J, leaving 7 bases unmatched. Here the CDR3 reads CATTSGGQGTDTQYF. In nucleotides, the CDR3 is TGTGCCACTACTAGCGGGGGGCAAGGTACAGATACGCAGTATTTT.

The chain is built from TRBV3-1 (or the pseudogene TRBV3-2) and TRBJ2-2, with TRBD1 matching 9 bases. The CDR3 has 16 amino acids. From germline, CDR1 is LGHDT and CDR2 YNNKEL (reference sequence). Trimming removed 3 bases from V and 4 bases from J; junction bases left unmatched: 6. The CDR3 is CASSHLQGASTGELFF. The CDR3 nucleotides read TGTGCCAGCAGCCATCTACAGGGGGCTAGCACCGGGGAGCTGTTTTTT.

This rearrangement joins TRBV11-2 to TRBJ2-5; TRBD2 aligns across 11 bases. V dropped 5 bases and J dropped 2; count of bases not matched to a gene: 7. Germline CDR1 SGHAT, CDR2 FQNNGV. The CDR3 loop spans 16 amino acids. This CDR3 is CASSISRLAGQETQYF. As DNA, the CDR3 is TGTGCCAGCAGCATATCGCGACTAGCGGGACAAGAGACCCAGTACTTC.

This chain links TRBV2 with TRBJ2-7, with D tentatively TRBD1 (6 bases). The V gene lost 4 bases and the J gene lost 6 bases, with 16 bases spanning the gap. The CDR3 covers 14 residues. Germline V lookup: CDR1 SNHLY, CDR2 FYNNEI. DNA of the CDR3: TGTGCCAGCAGTGTGTACAGGGAAACAAGCGAGCAGTACTTC. Translated, it gives CASSVYRETSEQYF.

This sequence joins TRBV29-1 and TRBJ1-1, with TRBD1 as a possible D gene (6 bases). V was trimmed by 4 bases and J by 8 bases, leaving 14 bases between them. CDR1 SQVTM and CDR2 ANQGSEA come from the germline V gene. The CDR3 length is 12 residues. The CDR3 nucleotides read TGCAGCGTTGGAGAACCCGGGACAGAAGCTTTCTTT. Its translation is CSVGEPGTEAFF.

This sequence joins TRBV27 and TRBJ1-1, with 9 bases fitting TRBD1. Germline lookup yields CDR1 MNHEY and CDR2 SMNVEV (reference sequence). This CDR3 has 17 amino acids. Trimming at V came to 2 bases and at J to 3 bases, leaving 10 bases not matched to a gene. The CDR3 nucleotides are TGTGCCAGCAGTTTAAGGACAGGGGCTTGGTGGGACACTGAAGCTTTCTTT. It translates to CASSLRTGAWWDTEAFF.